This passage covers 18 T cell receptor beta chains from one sample sequenced in a study of beta chain features in type 1 diabetes. Study-level findings and limits: Shortening that was moderate but significant affected the TCRB CDR3s of Type 1 diabetes patients in all four CD4+ subsets.

cDNA synthesis used the whole RNA isolate, giving expressed TCRB sequences. The table came from immunoSEQ multiplex PCR; TCRdb's copy has only in-frame clones and leaves some out. The table lists hundreds of thousands of clones, 11% to 15% of them singletons, with around 0.04% in the top ten. No antigen has been assigned to these receptors. Sequenced material: naive CD4+ T cells from blood. The receptors stem from a man between 18 and 35 years old with type 1 diabetes.

This clone was detected only once. The chain joins TRBV5-1 to TRBJ2-7; 9 nucleotides align to TRBD1. The CDR3 consists of 13 residues. Losses at the gene ends were 5 bases for V and 4 bases for J; bases not matched to a gene: 4. Per germline, CDR1 SGHRS and CDR2 YFSETQ. The CDR3 bases are TGCGCCAGCAGGGAGGACAGGGGATACGAGCAGTACTTC. Translated, it gives CASREDRGYEQYF.

The J gene is TRBJ1-1, the V gene TRBV4-2, with D possibly matching TRBD1 (6 bases). The length of the CDR3 is 14 residues. V lost 4 bases to trimming and J lost 5 bases, with 14 bases between them. Germline V gene sequence: CDR1 LGHNA, CDR2 YNFKEQ. The CDR3 DNA reads TGTGCCAGCAGCCTTGGGGGGCTGGGGACTGAAGCTTTCTTT. Its protein is CASSLGGLGTEAFF.

The sample holds a few counts of this clone. The chain recombines TRBV2 with TRBJ2-3; D is perhaps TRBD2 (6 bases). Germline V lookup: CDR1 SNHLY, CDR2 FYNNEI. The CDR3 is 14 residues long. The chain's CDR3 is CLSGEARGTDTQYF. The CDR3 nucleotides read TGTTTGTCGGGGGAGGCCCGAGGCACAGATACGCAGTATTTT.

Only a few counts were recorded for this clone. The chain links TRBV30 to TRBJ2-3; D may be TRBD2 (6 bases). Germline CDR1 is GTSNPN and CDR2 is SVGIG (reference sequence). This CDR3 region has 13 residues. V was pared by 2 bases and J by 5 bases, with 11 bases between. CDR3 sequence: CAWSPGLRDTQYF. In DNA, the CDR3 is TGTGCCTGGAGTCCCGGACTAAGAGATACGCAGTATTTT.

This clone was counted only a few times. The chain employs TRBV7-6 and TRBJ2-1, with D perhaps assigned TRBD1 or TRBD2 (7 bases each). The CDR3 consists of 15 residues. The V gene's germline CDR1 is SGHVS and CDR2 FNYEAQ. Trimming left V 1 base short and J 6 bases short, with 13 bases between. The CDR3 loop is CASSLEGGGGNEQFF. The DNA for the CDR3 is TGTGCCAGCAGCTTAGAGGGAGGGGGCGGCAATGAGCAGTTCTTC.

V usage is TRBV6-6 and J usage is TRBJ2-7, with no clear D. CDR3 size: 15 residues. Trimming took 8 bases from V and 3 from J, leaving 20 bases between them. The germline CDR1 and CDR2 sequences are MNHNY and SVGAGI (reference sequence). The CDR3 loop is CASRQGPDAIYEQYF. As DNA, the CDR3 is TGTGCCAGCCGCCAAGGCCCGGACGCAATCTACGAGCAGTACTTC.

The chain employs TRBV25-1 and TRBJ1-1; the match to TRBD1 covers 8 bases. The ends lost 3 bases at V and 1 base at J; junction bases unmatched: 4. This CDR3 is 15 amino acids long. Germline CDR1 reads MGHDK; CDR2 reads SYGVNS. The CDR3 region is CASSDPGQANTEAFF. Here the CDR3 DNA reads TGTGCCAGCAGTGACCCGGGACAGGCGAACACTGAAGCTTTCTTT.

This clone came up a few times. The chain employs TRBV7-2 and TRBJ2-1; 13 nucleotides agree with TRBD2. Germline trimming cut 5 bases from V and 11 bases from J; bases unmatched to any gene: 3. Germline V gene lookup returns CDR1 SGHTA and CDR2 FQGNSA. The CDR3 totals 13 residues. CDR3 in amino acids: CASSRGLAGQQFF. As DNA, the CDR3 is TGTGCCAGCAGCCGGGGACTAGCGGGACAGCAGTTCTTC.

This sequence joins TRBV12-5 and TRBJ2-3, with TRBD2 identical over 7 bases. This CDR3 is built from 14 residues. Germline CDR1 LGHNT, CDR2 FRNRAP. Unmatched junction bases numbered 4, after V lost 7 bases and J lost 0 bases. DNA for the CDR3: TGTGCTAGTGCCTTGGGAGGGAGCACAGATACGCAGTATTTT. Its protein is CASALGGSTDTQYF. Full variable domain (remainder filled in from reference TRBV12-5 and TRBJ2-3): DARVTQTPRHKVTEMGQEVTMRCQPILGHNTVFWYRQTMMQGLELLAYFRNRAPLDDSGMPKDRFSAEMPDATLATLKIQPSEPRDSAVYFCASALGGSTDTQYFGPGTRLTVL.

This clone came up a few times. The rearrangement uses TRBV9 and TRBJ1-2; 7 bases agree with TRBD1. V trimming: 2 bases; J trimming: 3 bases; junction bases outside the gene matches: 4. CDR1 is SGDLS and CDR2 is YYNGEE in the germline V gene. This CDR3 has 14 amino acids. CDR3 protein: CASSVAGQYYGYTF. The CDR3 coding sequence is TGTGCCAGCAGCGTTGCGGGACAGTACTATGGCTACACCTTC.

This clone was detected only a few times. This chain connects TRBV30 to TRBJ1-2, with D unclear. The CDR3 spans 11 residues. In germline, CDR1 is GTSNPN, CDR2 SVGIG (reference sequence). The V and J ends lost 0 bases and 9 bases respectively, with 8 bases between them. CDR3 residues: CAWSVSGRYTF. In DNA, the CDR3 is TGTGCCTGGAGTGTTAGCGGGCGCTACACCTTC. The full variable domain, in which reference TRBV30 and TRBJ1-2 provide the parts outside the CDR3, is SQTIHQWPATLVQPVGSPLSLECTVEGTSNPNLYWYRQAAGRGLQLLFYSVGIGQISSEVPQNLSASRPQDRQFILSSKKLLLSDSGFYLCAWSVSGRYTFGSGTRLTVV.

In its sample, this clone was seen a few times. The rearrangement uses TRBV27 and TRBJ2-1, with TRBD2 matching 12 bases. Germline CDR1 reads MNHEY; CDR2 reads SMNVEV (reference sequence). This CDR3 is 15 amino acids long. The ends lost 5 bases at V and 3 bases at J; junction bases unmatched: 2. In DNA, the CDR3 is TGTGCCAGCAGTGGACTAGCGGGAATCTACAATGAGCAGTTCTTC. The encoded protein is CASSGLAGIYNEQFF.

The rearrangement joins TRBV2 to TRBJ2-2; no clear D. CDR3 length equals 14 residues. The germline CDR1 and CDR2 sequences are SNHLY and FYNNEI. V shed 7 bases and J shed 2 bases, with 11 bases lying between them. The CDR3 nucleotides are TGTGCCAGCACAGAAGCTCCTAACACCGGGGAGCTGTTTTTT. Its protein is CASTEAPNTGELFF.

The chain couples TRBV4-2 to TRBJ2-3; D remains ambiguous. There are 12 residues in the CDR3. Deletions cut 4 bases from V and 6 bases from J, with 8 bases between. CDR1 and CDR2 from the germline V gene are LGHNA and YNFKEQ. The CDR3 is CASSLHLDTQYF. CDR3 sequence (DNA): TGTGCCAGCAGCCTCCATTTGGATACGCAGTATTTT.

The chain carries TRBV4-2 and TRBJ1-2; a weak D match, TRBD1 (6 bases). Germline CDR1 is LGHNA and CDR2 is YNFKEQ. The CDR3 covers 14 residues. V lost 0 bases and J lost 3, with 8 bases in between. The CDR3 DNA reads TGTGCCAGCAGCCAAGAAGCAGGGGACTATGGCTACACCTTC. It codes for CASSQEAGDYGYTF.

Only a few counts were recorded for this clone. In the same sample, other DNA sequences code for this CDR3. The chain couples TRBV25-1 to TRBJ2-5; a possible D gene is TRBD2 (5 bases). CDR3 length: 12 amino acids. Germline values: CDR1 MGHDK, CDR2 SYGVNS. The V and J ends lost 0 bases and 7 bases respectively, with 6 bases between them. This chain's CDR3 is CASSEYGGTQYF. In DNA form, the CDR3 reads TGTGCCAGCAGTGAATATGGAGGGACCCAGTACTTC.

This clone was observed a few times. V is TRBV28 and J is TRBJ2-7, with TRBD2 identical over 8 bases. Germline loops: CDR1 MDHEN, CDR2 SYDVKM. The V segment lost 3 bases and the J segment 7 bases; nucleotides outside the gene matches: 14. CDR3 size: 16 residues. Here the CDR3 reads CASSLAREGHLFEQYF. The DNA of the CDR3 is TGTGCCAGCAGTTTGGCCCGGGAGGGCCACCTTTTTGAGCAGTACTTC.

The genes are TRBV4-1 and TRBJ2-7; 7 bases are a match to TRBD1. This CDR3 has 16 residues. Germline-derived CDR1 and CDR2 are MGHRA and YSYEKL. The J segment lost 5 bases and the V segment lost 3 bases, leaving 13 bases of the junction unmatched. The CDR3 reads CASSHRHEGATDEQYF. CDR3 bases: TGCGCCAGCAGCCACAGACACGAGGGGGCTACCGACGAGCAGTACTTC.